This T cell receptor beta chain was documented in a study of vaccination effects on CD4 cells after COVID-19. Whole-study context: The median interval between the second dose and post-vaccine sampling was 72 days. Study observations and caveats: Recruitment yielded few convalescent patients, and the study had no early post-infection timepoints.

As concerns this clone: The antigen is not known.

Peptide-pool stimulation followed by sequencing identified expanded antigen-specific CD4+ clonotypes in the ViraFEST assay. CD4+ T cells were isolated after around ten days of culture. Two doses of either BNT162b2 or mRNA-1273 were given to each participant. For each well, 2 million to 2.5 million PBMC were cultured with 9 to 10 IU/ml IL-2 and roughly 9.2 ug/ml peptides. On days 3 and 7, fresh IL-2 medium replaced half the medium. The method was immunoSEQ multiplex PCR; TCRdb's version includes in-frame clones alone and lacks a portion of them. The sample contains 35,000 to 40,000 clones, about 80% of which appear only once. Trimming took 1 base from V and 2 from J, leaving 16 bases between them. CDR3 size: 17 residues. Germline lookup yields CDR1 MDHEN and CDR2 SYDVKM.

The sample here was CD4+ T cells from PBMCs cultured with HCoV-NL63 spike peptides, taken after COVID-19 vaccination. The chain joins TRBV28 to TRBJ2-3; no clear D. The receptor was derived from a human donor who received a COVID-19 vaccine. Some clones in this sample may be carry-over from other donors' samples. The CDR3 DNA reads TGTGCCAGCAGTTTATCCCAAGGTCTTGTGATCACAGATACGCAGTATTTT. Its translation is CASSLSQGLVITDTQYF.